The rows below give T cell receptor beta chains drawn from one sample of a study of blood T cell repertoires in COVID-19. The assay was immunoSEQ multiplex PCR, and TCRdb's table has in-frame clones only and misses some. The repertoire holds roughly 74,000 clones, almost 85% seen once, with around 35% in the top ten. The sample taken for sequencing was peripheral blood. Receptor source: a man aged 65 to 85 with acute or convalescent COVID-19. The CDR3 runs from the conserved cysteine through the conserved F or W. Each record gives: clone size, J gene, D gene, V gene, CDR3 DNA, CDR3 protein. The D gene is left open where the match is weak. Clone size is shown for a subset of rows, as once, few, many or a class of expanded clone.

clone size: .
J gene: TRBJ2-2
D gene: .
V gene: TRBV24-1
CDR3 DNA: TGTGCCACCAGCTCGGGTGCAAACACCGGGGAGCTGTTTTTT
CDR3 protein: CATSSGANTGELFF

clone size: .
J gene: TRBJ1-2
D gene: .
V gene: TRBV6-1
CDR3 DNA: TGTGCCAGCAGTGAAGGGTGGGCAGGGGATGGCTACACCTTC
CDR3 protein: CASSEGWAGDGYTF

clone size: .
J gene: TRBJ2-1
D gene: .
V gene: TRBV6-5
CDR3 DNA: TGTGCCAGCAGTTACTCGAACCCGGGGGACAATGAGCAGTTCTTC
CDR3 protein: CASSYSNPGDNEQFF

clone size: few
J gene: TRBJ2-5
D gene: TRBD1
V gene: TRBV9
CDR3 DNA: TGTGCCAGCAGCCCCGGGACAGTCGGGGAGACCCAGTACTTC
CDR3 protein: CASSPGTVGETQYF

clone size: .
J gene: TRBJ2-2
D gene: .
V gene: TRBV5-6
CDR3 DNA: TGTGCCAGCAGCTTGACCGGGACAAGGAGGACCGGGGAGCTGTTTTTT
CDR3 protein: CASSLTGTRRTGELFF

clone size: .
J gene: TRBJ1-1
D gene: TRBD1
V gene: TRBV18
CDR3 DNA: TGTGCCAGCTCACCGCTTACAGGGGACACTGAAGCTTTCTTT
CDR3 protein: CASSPLTGDTEAFF

clone size: .
J gene: TRBJ1-2
D gene: TRBD1
V gene: TRBV18
CDR3 DNA: TGTGCCAGCTCTCCGACAGGGGGTGATAACTATGGCTACACCTTC
CDR3 protein: CASSPTGGDNYGYTF

clone size: .
J gene: TRBJ2-7
D gene: TRBD2
V gene: TRBV5-1
CDR3 DNA: TGCGCCAGCAGCTTGGTGGGCGGGAGGTTGGACGAGCAGTACTTC
CDR3 protein: CASSLVGGRLDEQYF

clone size: .
J gene: TRBJ2-7
D gene: .
V gene: TRBV5-1
CDR3 DNA: TGCGCCAGCAGGTGGGGCGGTATGGGCGGGAAGAACTACGAGCAGTACTTC
CDR3 protein: CASRWGGMGGKNYEQYF

clone size: few
J gene: TRBJ1-5
D gene: .
V gene: TRBV5-6
CDR3 DNA: TGTGCCAGCAGCTTGGGTATCAATCAGCCCCAGCATTTT
CDR3 protein: CASSLGINQPQHF

clone size: few
J gene: TRBJ1-3
D gene: .
V gene: TRBV4-3
CDR3 DNA: TGCGCCAGCAGCCAGCGGCGAGGGGGAACCATATATTTT
CDR3 protein: CASSQRRGGTIYF

clone size: .
J gene: TRBJ2-1
D gene: TRBD2
V gene: TRBV9
CDR3 DNA: TGTGCCAGCAGCCCGCTAGCGGGAGACTACAATGAGCAGTTCTTC
CDR3 protein: CASSPLAGDYNEQFF

clone size: .
J gene: TRBJ1-1
D gene: .
V gene: TRBV7-3
CDR3 DNA: TGTGCCAGCAGCACCGGACAGAAGAACACTGAAGCTTTCTTT
CDR3 protein: CASSTGQKNTEAFF

clone size: .
J gene: TRBJ2-7
D gene: .
V gene: TRBV5-1
CDR3 DNA: TGCGCCAGCAGCAACGGACAAGGGGCCTACGAGCAGTACTTC
CDR3 protein: CASSNGQGAYEQYF

clone size: .
J gene: TRBJ1-2
D gene: .
V gene: TRBV3-1/TRBV3-2
CDR3 DNA: TGTGCCAGCAGCCATTGGGCGGGCCCGGTCTATGGCTACACCTTC
CDR3 protein: CASSHWAGPVYGYTF

clone size: .
J gene: TRBJ1-6
D gene: TRBD1
V gene: TRBV7-3
CDR3 DNA: TGTGCCAGCAGCAGTGGACAGGGATCACCCCTCCACTTT
CDR3 protein: CASSSGQGSPLHF

clone size: .
J gene: TRBJ2-7
D gene: .
V gene: TRBV18
CDR3 DNA: TGTGCCAGCTCACCACCGGGCCAGGGAGGTCGCGAGCAGTACTTC
CDR3 protein: CASSPPGQGGREQYF

clone size: .
J gene: TRBJ1-4
D gene: .
V gene: TRBV7-9
CDR3 DNA: TGTGCCAGCAGCCTCCCCCCCGGAGAACTGTTTTTT
CDR3 protein: CASSLPPGELFF

clone size: .
J gene: TRBJ1-2
D gene: TRBD1
V gene: TRBV2
CDR3 DNA: TGTGCCAGCAGTTCTCGGGACAGAGCTAACTATGGCTACACCTTC
CDR3 protein: CASSSRDRANYGYTF

clone size: .
J gene: TRBJ2-2
D gene: TRBD1
V gene: TRBV7-9
CDR3 DNA: TGTGCCAGCAGCCAGACAGGGACCGGGGAGCTGTTTTTT
CDR3 protein: CASSQTGTGELFF

clone size: once
J gene: TRBJ2-7
D gene: .
V gene: TRBV7-3
CDR3 DNA: TGTGCCAGCAGCCGCGGGGATTCCTACGAGCAGTACTTC
CDR3 protein: CASSRGDSYEQYF